Listed here is a single T cell receptor beta chain. What it binds is not known. Both 60 Vbeta primers and 13 Jbeta primers went into the PCR. Some clones are missing from TCRdb's copy, which holds only in-frame ones; the method was immunoSEQ multiplex PCR. This table lists some 200,000 clones. This entry is derived from a study of cytomegalovirus exposure and HLA in healthy donors. Study-level findings and limits: In presence/absence analyses, roughly uniform sequencing depth across donors was assumed. Later analysis placed DRB1 highest and HLA-C lowest in TCR association rates, which differed by HLA locus. Researchers reported in a later analysis that a missense DCLRE1C variant was tied to TCR beta V- and J-gene trimming. TCR beta sequences reportedly predicted the HLA-A and HLA-B alleles of most subjects accurately.

The CDR3 spans 16 residues. CDR1 is LNHDA and CDR2 is SQIVND in the germline V gene (reference sequence). The ends were cut back, 1 base at V and 9 bases at J, with 21 bases in the middle. This clonotype originated in a girl aged 2 to 10 in good health and CMV-seropositive. Material for sequencing was PBMCs. This chain uses TRBV19 with TRBJ1-2; a possible D gene is TRBD1 (6 bases). The CDR3 region is CASSIGPTGPQVCYTF. The CDR3 DNA reads TGTGCCAGTAGTATAGGCCCGACAGGCCCCCAAGTGTGCTACACCTTC.